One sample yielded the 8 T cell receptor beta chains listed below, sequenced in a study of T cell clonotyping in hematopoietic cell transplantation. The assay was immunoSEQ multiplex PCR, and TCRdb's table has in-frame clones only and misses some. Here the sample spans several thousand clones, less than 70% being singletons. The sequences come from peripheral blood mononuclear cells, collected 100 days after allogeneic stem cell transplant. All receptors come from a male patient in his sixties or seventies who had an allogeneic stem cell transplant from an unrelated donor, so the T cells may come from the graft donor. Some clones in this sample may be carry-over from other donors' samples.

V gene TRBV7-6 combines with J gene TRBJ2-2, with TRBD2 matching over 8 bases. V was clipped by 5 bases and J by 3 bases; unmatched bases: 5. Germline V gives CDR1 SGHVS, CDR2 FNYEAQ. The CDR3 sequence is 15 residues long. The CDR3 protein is CASSRAGADTGELFF. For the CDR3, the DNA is TGTGCCAGCAGCAGAGCGGGGGCGGACACCGGGGAGCTGTTTTTT. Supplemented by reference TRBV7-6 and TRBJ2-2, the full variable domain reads GAGVSQSPRYKVTKRGQDVALRCDPISGHVSLYWYRQALGQGPEFLTYFNYEAQQDKSGLPNDRFSAERPEGSISTLTIQRTEQRDSAMYRCASSRAGADTGELFFGEGSRLTVL.

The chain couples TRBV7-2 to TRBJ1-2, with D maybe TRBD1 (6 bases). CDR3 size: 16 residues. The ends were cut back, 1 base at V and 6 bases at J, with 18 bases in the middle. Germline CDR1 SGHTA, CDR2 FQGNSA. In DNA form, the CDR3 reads TGTGCCAGCAGCTTAGATTGGTTGGGGGGCTTTGATGGCTACACCTTC. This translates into CASSLDWLGGFDGYTF.

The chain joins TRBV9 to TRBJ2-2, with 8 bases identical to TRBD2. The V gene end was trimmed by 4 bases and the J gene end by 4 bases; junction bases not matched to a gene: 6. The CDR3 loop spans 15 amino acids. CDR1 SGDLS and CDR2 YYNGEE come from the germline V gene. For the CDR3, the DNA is TGTGCCAGCAGCCCAGGGCTAGCGGGCACCGGGGAGCTGTTTTTT. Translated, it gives CASSPGLAGTGELFF.

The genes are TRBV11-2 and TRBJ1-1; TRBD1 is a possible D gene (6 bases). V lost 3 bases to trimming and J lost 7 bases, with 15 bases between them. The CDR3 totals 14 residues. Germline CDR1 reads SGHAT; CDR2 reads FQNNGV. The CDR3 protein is CASSFWQGQGEAFF. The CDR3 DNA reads TGTGCCAGCAGCTTTTGGCAGGGGCAGGGTGAAGCTTTCTTT.

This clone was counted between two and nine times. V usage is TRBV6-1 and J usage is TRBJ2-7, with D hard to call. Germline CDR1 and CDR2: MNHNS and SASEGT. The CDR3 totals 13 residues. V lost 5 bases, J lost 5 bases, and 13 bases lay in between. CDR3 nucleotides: TGTGCCAGCAGTTATTTTAGTGTGGACGAGCAGTACTTC. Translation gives CASSYFSVDEQYF.

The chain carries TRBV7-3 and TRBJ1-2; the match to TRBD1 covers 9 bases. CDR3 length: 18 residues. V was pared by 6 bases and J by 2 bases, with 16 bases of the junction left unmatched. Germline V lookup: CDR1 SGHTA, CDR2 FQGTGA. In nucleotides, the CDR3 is TGTGCCAGCAGTTCCTCCGGGACAGGGTCTTCAGGGAACTATGGCTACACCTTC. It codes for CASSSSGTGSSGNYGYTF.

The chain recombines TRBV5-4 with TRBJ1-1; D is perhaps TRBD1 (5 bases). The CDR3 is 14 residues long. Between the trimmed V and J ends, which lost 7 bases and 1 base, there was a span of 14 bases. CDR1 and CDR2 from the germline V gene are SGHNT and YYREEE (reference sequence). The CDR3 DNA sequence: TGTGCCAGCCTGCCCAGGGCAGGGAACACTGAAGCTTTCTTT. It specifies CASLPRAGNTEAFF.

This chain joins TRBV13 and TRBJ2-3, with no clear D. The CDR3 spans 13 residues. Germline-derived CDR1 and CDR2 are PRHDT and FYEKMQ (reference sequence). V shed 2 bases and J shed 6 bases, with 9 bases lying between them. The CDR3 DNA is TGTGCCAGCAGCTTAAGGCCTCTGGATACGCAGTATTTT. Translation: CASSLRPLDTQYF.